This TCR beta chain was found in a study of human T cells and chemical hapten exposure. At the level of the study: Across samples, TCR yields varied, mostly owing to small differences in pooled library volumes.

One entry per CDR3 protein results from TCRdb running MiXCR on the RACE reads. This table has tens of thousands of distinct CDR3 sequences, around 12% appearing once. In this sample, this clonotype turned up many times. In germline, CDR1 is MNHNS, CDR2 SASEGT. The CDR3 has 13 residues. Trimming cost V 1 base and J 9 bases, with 10 bases left between them. The time point: pre-sensitization, week 0. Specified treatment: therapeutic diphenylcyclopropenone sensitization with weekly scalp DPC. The total RNA was obtained from whole blood that was not fractionated. Investigators collected blood before applying each patch test.

Specimen: whole blood, collected in connection with sensitization to the hapten diphenylcyclopropenone (DPC). The TCR was taken from a woman in her forties with alopecia areata. Some clones in this sample may be carry-over from other donors' samples. The V call is TRBV6-1, the J call TRBJ2-1, with D possibly matching TRBD2 (5 bases). This CDR3 reads CASSEDSAGEQFF. The DNA for the CDR3 is TGTGCCAGCAGTGAAGATTCGGCGGGTGAGCAGTTCTTC.